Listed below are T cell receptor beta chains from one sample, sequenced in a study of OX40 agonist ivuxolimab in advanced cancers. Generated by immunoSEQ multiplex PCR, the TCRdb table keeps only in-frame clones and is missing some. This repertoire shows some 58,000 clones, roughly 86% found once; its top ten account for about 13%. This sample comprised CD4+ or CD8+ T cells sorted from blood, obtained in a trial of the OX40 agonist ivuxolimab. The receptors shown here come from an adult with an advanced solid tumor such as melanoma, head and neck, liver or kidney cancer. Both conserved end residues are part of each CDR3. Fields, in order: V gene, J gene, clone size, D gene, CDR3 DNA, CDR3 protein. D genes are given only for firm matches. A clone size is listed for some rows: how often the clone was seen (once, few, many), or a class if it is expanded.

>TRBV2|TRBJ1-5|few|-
TGTGCCAGCAACCGGGACCGAGATCAGCCCCAGCATTTT
CASNRDRDQPQHF
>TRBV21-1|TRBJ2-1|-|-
TGTGCCAGCAGCAAAGGACCCGGCACTAGCGGGAGGTCCTACAATGAGCAGTTCTTC
CASSKGPGTSGRSYNEQFF
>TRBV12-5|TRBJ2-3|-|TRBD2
TGTGCTAGTGGTTACTCGGGAGGGGCGGATACGCAGTATTTT
CASGYSGGADTQYF
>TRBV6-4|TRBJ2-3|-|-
TGTGCCAGCAGTGACTCGGCCGGGGGCGCAGATACGCAGTATTTT
CASSDSAGGADTQYF
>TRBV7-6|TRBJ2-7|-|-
TGTGCCAGCAGCTTAGGGGGAAGTCCTACTGAGCAGTACTTC
CASSLGGSPTEQYF
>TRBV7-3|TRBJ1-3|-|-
TGTGCCAGCAGCTTAGACATGGGAAACACCATATATTTT
CASSLDMGNTIYF
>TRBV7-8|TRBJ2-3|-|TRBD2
TGTGCCAGCAGCTTAACGACTAGCGGTCCCACAGATACGCAGTATTTT
CASSLTTSGPTDTQYF
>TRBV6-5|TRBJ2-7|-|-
TGTGCCAGCAGTTACTCTATCGAGGGCTACGAGCAGTACTTC
CASSYSIEGYEQYF
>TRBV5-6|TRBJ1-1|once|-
TGTGCCAGCAGCTTGCCAGGGACTCCCGGGGGGACTGAAGCTTTCTTT
CASSLPGTPGGTEAFF
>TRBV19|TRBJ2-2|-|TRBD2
TGTGCCAGTAGTTGGGCGGGAGGCGGGACCGGGGAGCTGTTTTTT
CASSWAGGGTGELFF
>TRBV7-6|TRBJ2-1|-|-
TGTGCCAGCAGCACCGGGAAAATTAAGGAGCAGTTCTTC
CASSTGKIKEQFF
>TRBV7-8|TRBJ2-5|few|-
TGTGCCAGCAGCCCCCCAGTACAAGAGACCCAGTACTTC
CASSPPVQETQYF
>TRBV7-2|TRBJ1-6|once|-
TGTGCCAGCAGCTTAAGGACAGACTATAATTCACCCCTCCACTTT
CASSLRTDYNSPLHF
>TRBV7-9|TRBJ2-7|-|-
TGTGCCAGCAGCGGATCCTACGAGCAGTACTTC
CASSGSYEQYF
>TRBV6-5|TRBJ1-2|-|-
TGTGCCAGCAGTACCGGGATTACCCTTGGCTACACCTTC
CASSTGITLGYTF
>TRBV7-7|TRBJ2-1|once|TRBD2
TGTGCTAGCAGCTTTTTCGAGGCTAGCGGGAGATCTGAGCAGTTCTTC
CASSFFEASGRSEQFF
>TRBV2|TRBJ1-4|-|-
TGTGCCAGCAGTGCAGGGCGCTCTAATGAAAAACTGTTTTTT
CASSAGRSNEKLFF
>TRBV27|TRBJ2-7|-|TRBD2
TGTGCCAGCGGGGGGACTAGCGGGAGTTACGAGCAGTACTTC
CASGGTSGSYEQYF
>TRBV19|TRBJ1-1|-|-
TGTGCCAGTAGTATTAGCTGGAACACTGAAGCTTTCTTT
CASSISWNTEAFF
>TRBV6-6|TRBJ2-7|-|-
TGTGCCAGCACTGAAAGGGGAGCCTACGAGCAGTACTTC
CASTERGAYEQYF
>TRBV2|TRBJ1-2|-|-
TGTGCCAGCAGTGAACCGGGCGCCTATGGCTACACCTTC
CASSEPGAYGYTF
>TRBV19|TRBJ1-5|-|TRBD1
TGTGCCAGTACCTCCGGGACAGTTAGCAATCAGCCCCAGCATTTT
CASTSGTVSNQPQHF
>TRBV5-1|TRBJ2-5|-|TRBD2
TGCGCCAGCAGCCATAGCGGGACCGCCCAAGAGACCCAGTACTTC
CASSHSGTAQETQYF
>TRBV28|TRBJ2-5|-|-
TGTGCCAGCAGTCACGGGGTAGCCGCGGGGTACGAGGCCCAGTACTTC
CASSHGVAAGYEAQYF
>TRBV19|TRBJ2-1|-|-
TGTGCCAGTAGTAACGGGGGTTCCTACAATGAGCAGTTCTTC
CASSNGGSYNEQFF